This record concerns one T cell receptor (beta chain) sequence. The source of the sample is a study of shared clonotypes between healthy human individuals. Study-level information: Two female and a few male donors aged 18 to 49 were enrolled.

Germline values: CDR1 SQVTM, CDR2 ANQGSEA. The CDR3 runs to 13 residues. J was trimmed by 2 bases and V by 5 bases; bases with no gene match: 3. How the authors handled the data: ImmunoSEQ gave junction-only sequences without quality scores, so filtering differed. The method was immunoSEQ multiplex PCR; TCRdb's version includes in-frame clones alone and lacks a portion of them. Clone size and the V and J calls come from that table; the DNA yielded D and trimming. The table shows about 470,000 clones, with more than 75% occurring only once. The genes are TRBV29-1 and TRBJ2-3, with 8 nucleotides matching TRBD2. Material: PBMCs. The receptor's source is a woman between 40 and 50 years old in good health. Some clones in this sample may be carry-over from other donors' samples. The CDR3 bases are TGCAGCGTTCGGGAGGGGTCCACAGATACGCAGTATTTT. This gives the protein CSVREGSTDTQYF.